The clone carrying this TCR beta chain occurred many times. The data were taken from a study of T cells in Graves' hyperthyroidism and ophthalmopathy. The source material, RNA transcripts, was used to amplify TCR beta CDR3 regions. The TCR CDR3 first-round RT-PCR relied on the HTBI primer set. TCRdb re-called the multiplex PCR reads through MiXCR, storing one row per CDR3 protein. The top ten clones hold approximately 57% of a sample with approximately 300,000 distinct CDR3 sequences, approximately 17% of them seen once. The CDR3 consists of 15 residues. Looked up from germline, CDR1 is SGHTA and CDR2 is FQGNSA. Trimming took off 2 bases at V and 7 bases at J, with 17 bases between the two ends.

This clonotype originated in a woman in her fifties or sixties with Graves' ophthalmopathy. The rearrangement joins TRBV7-2 to TRBJ1-2; no clear D gene. The sample comprised blood. The CDR3 DNA is TGTGCCAGCAGCTTACTTCCCGATCCGCGCGGTGGCTACACCTTC. It specifies CASSLLPDPRGGYTF.